The 28 T cell receptor beta chains below were found in one sample sequenced in a study of beta chain features in type 1 diabetes. Of the isolated RNA, all was reverse transcribed, and so the sequenced material was expressed TCRB transcripts. TCRdb's copy holds only in-frame clones and misses some; the assay was immunoSEQ multiplex PCR. Among under 800,000 clones listed, around 15% were seen once. Sequenced material: naive CD4+ T cells from blood. These receptors were collected from a man younger than 35 in good health.

The chain is built from TRBV4-1 and TRBJ2-3; D gene ambiguous. The germline V gene encodes CDR1 MGHRA and CDR2 YSYEKL. This CDR3 region has 13 residues. Trimming pared 4 bases from V and 2 bases from J, leaving 7 bases between. The CDR3 loop is CASSPRDTDTQYF. CDR3 DNA sequence: TGCGCCAGCAGCCCTAGAGACACAGATACGCAGTATTTT.

This clone was counted only a few times. This chain uses TRBV10-3 with TRBJ2-3, with TRBD2 identical over 8 bases. J was trimmed by 0 bases and V by 4 bases; bases with no gene match: 3. The CDR3 length is 15 residues. Germline V gene sequence: CDR1 ENHRY, CDR2 SYGVKD. CDR3 nucleotides: TGTGCCATCAGTGGGCCTAGCGGGAGCACAGATACGCAGTATTTT. Its protein is CAISGPSGSTDTQYF.

This clone was seen a handful of times. This chain links TRBV16 with TRBJ2-7, with D uncertain. CDR1 and CDR2 from the germline V gene are KGHSY and FQNENV. V lost 2 bases to trimming and J lost 7 bases, with 6 bases between them. This CDR3 has 11 residues. CDR3 sequence (DNA): TGTGCCAGCAGCCAACTCTTGGAGCAGTACTTC. This translates into CASSQLLEQYF.

The CDR3 DNA is TGTGCCAGTGGCCGCAATCAGCCCCAGCATTTT. It is translated as CASGRNQPQHF. The rearrangement links TRBV19 to TRBJ1-5, with no clear D. Trimming removed 8 bases at V and 2 bases at J, with 4 bases between. CDR1 and CDR2 (germline): LNHDA, SQIVND (reference sequence). This CDR3 region has 11 residues.

The chain carries TRBV6-6 and TRBJ2-4; 9 bases align to TRBD1. The CDR3 totals 15 residues. V lost 5 bases and J lost 6; bases outside the gene matches: 8. The V gene's germline CDR1 is MNHNY and CDR2 SVGAGI (reference sequence). The CDR3 sequence is CASSPGQGVRNIQYF. In DNA form, the CDR3 reads TGTGCCAGCAGTCCGGGACAGGGTGTTCGAAACATTCAGTACTTC.

The chain carries TRBV10-3 and TRBJ2-3; D might be TRBD2 (6 bases). V shed 8 bases and J shed 1 base, with 10 bases lying between them. The CDR3 runs to 13 residues. The germline V gene has CDR1 ENHRY and CDR2 SYGVKD. Here the CDR3 DNA reads TGTGCCATCGTCGGGGGTCGCACAGATACGCAGTATTTT. Translated: CAIVGGRTDTQYF.

In this sample, this clone turned up a few times. The chain couples TRBV7-9 to TRBJ2-1, with 7 bases that match TRBD1. The CDR3 spans 16 residues. From germline, CDR1 is SEHNR and CDR2 FQNEAQ (reference sequence). With 7 bases clipped from V and 5 bases from J, the junction kept 14 bases outside the gene matches. The CDR3, as DNA: TGTGCCAGCACCCAACCCGGGACAGTCCCTGACAATGAGCAGTTCTTC. Its translation is CASTQPGTVPDNEQFF.

This rearrangement joins TRBV9 to TRBJ2-5; TRBD2 might be the D (6 bases). The CDR3 contains 14 residues. Per germline, CDR1 SGDLS and CDR2 YYNGEE. V was pared by 2 bases and J by 0 bases, with 8 bases between. The chain's CDR3 is CASSVTGDQETQYF. CDR3 bases: TGTGCCAGCAGCGTCACGGGAGACCAAGAGACCCAGTACTTC.

The chain is built from TRBV5-1 and TRBJ2-6; D is possibly TRBD2 (6 bases). V gave up 2 bases and J gave up 0 bases, with 15 bases separating them. CDR1 is SGHRS and CDR2 is YFSETQ in the germline V gene. This CDR3 is built from 18 residues. CDR3 DNA sequence: TGCGCCAGCAGCTTACCGGCCGGGGGAATCTCTGGGGCCAACGTCCTGACTTTC. It yields the protein CASSLPAGGISGANVLTF.

This clone was seen a handful of times. The chain couples TRBV2 to TRBJ1-1, with D perhaps TRBD1 (6 bases). The CDR3 contains 12 residues. Germline V lookup: CDR1 SNHLY, CDR2 FYNNEI. The CDR3 here is CATPSRGGEAFF. The DNA for the CDR3 is TGTGCTACGCCCAGCAGGGGTGGTGAAGCTTTCTTT.

V and J are TRBV2 and TRBJ2-2, with a tentative D call TRBD2 (6 bases). The CDR3 spans 13 residues. Per the germline V gene, CDR1 is SNHLY and CDR2 is FYNNEI. With 8 bases removed from V and 1 base from J, the gap between germline ends came to 8 bases. The CDR3 DNA sequence: TGTGCCAGCGGGCGGGAGAACACCGGGGAGCTGTTTTTT. This codes for CASGRENTGELFF.

V gene TRBV4-1 combines with J gene TRBJ2-1; tentatively, D is TRBD2 (5 bases). The CDR3 is made up of 17 amino acids. Trimming stripped 0 bases from V and 3 bases from J, with 15 bases between. CDR1 is MGHRA and CDR2 is YSYEKL in the germline V gene. The CDR3 here is CASSQDESGQYYNEQFF. The CDR3 nucleotides are TGCGCCAGCAGCCAAGACGAGAGCGGTCAATACTACAATGAGCAGTTCTTC.

The DNA of the CDR3 is TGTGCCAGCAGCAGGGACAGTACCTATGGCTACACCTTC. Its protein is CASSRDSTYGYTF. V is TRBV5-4 and J is TRBJ1-2; TRBD1 matches 7 bases. CDR3 length equals 13 residues. Trimming at V came to 4 bases and at J to 4 bases, leaving 4 bases not matched to a gene. CDR1 and CDR2 from the germline V gene are SGHNT and YYREEE (reference sequence).

V gene TRBV5-4 combines with J gene TRBJ2-1; D is unclear. Deletions cut 0 bases from V and 14 bases from J, with 15 bases between. The CDR3 runs 13 residues. Germline lookup yields CDR1 SGHNT and CDR2 YYREEE (reference sequence). The CDR3 nucleotides are TGTGCCAGCAGCTTGGGTCGCAGATTTTCGGAGTTCTTC. Residues: CASSLGRRFSEFF.

J is TRBJ2-3 and V is TRBV19, with D maybe TRBD2 (5 bases). V was cut by 8 bases and J by 2 bases, with 17 bases left in between. Germline CDR1 is LNHDA and CDR2 is SQIVND (reference sequence). This CDR3 contains 15 residues. The CDR3 spells CASGSSPRTTDTQYF. The DNA of the CDR3 is TGTGCCAGTGGATCTAGCCCTCGGACCACAGATACGCAGTATTTT.

This clone showed up many times. V and J are TRBV10-3 and TRBJ2-1; D perhaps matches TRBD2 (7 bases). Germline loops: CDR1 ENHRY, CDR2 SYGVKD. The CDR3 contains 16 residues. Trimming removed 4 bases at V and 1 base at J, with 14 bases between. The CDR3 coding sequence is TGTGCCATCAGTGTCCGGAGCGGGACATCCTACAATGAGCAGTTCTTC. As protein: CAISVRSGTSYNEQFF.

V usage is TRBV7-2 and J usage is TRBJ2-3, with a tentative D call TRBD1 (6 bases). Germline V gene sequence: CDR1 SGHTA, CDR2 FQGNSA. V was pared by 0 bases and J by 2 bases, with 9 bases between. This CDR3 comprises 15 residues. CDR3 protein: CASSLARQATDTQYF. The CDR3 DNA follows: TGTGCCAGCAGCTTAGCCCGACAGGCCACAGATACGCAGTATTTT.

This clone turned up a few times. The chain has TRBV11-2 and TRBJ2-6; D uncertain. The germline V gene has CDR1 SGHAT and CDR2 FQNNGV. V was trimmed by 0 bases and J by 0 bases, leaving 3 bases between them. This CDR3 region has 15 residues. The CDR3 DNA is TGTGCCAGCAGCTTAGAAAGCTCTGGGGCCAACGTCCTGACTTTC. The encoded protein is CASSLESSGANVLTF.

This rearrangement joins TRBV15 to TRBJ2-7, with a weak D call TRBD1 (6 bases). The CDR3 spans 15 residues. Germline V CDR1 and CDR2: LNHNV, YYDKDF (reference sequence). V was clipped by 1 base and J by 6 bases, with 16 bases between them. The chain's CDR3 is CATSRGLQGPFEQYF. CDR3 sequence (DNA): TGTGCCACCAGCAGAGGGTTACAGGGCCCGTTCGAGCAGTACTTC. The full variable domain, in which reference TRBV15 and TRBJ2-7 provide the parts outside the CDR3, is DAMVIQNPRYQVTQFGKPVTLSCSQTLNHNVMYWYQQKSSQAPKLLFHYYDKDFNNEADTPDNFQSRRPNTSFCFLDIRSPGLGDTAMYLCATSRGLQGPFEQYFGPGTRLTVT.

The J gene is TRBJ1-5, the V gene TRBV28; 7 nucleotides match TRBD1. Germline CDR1 reads MDHEN; CDR2 reads SYDVKM. The V segment lost 4 bases and the J segment 5 bases; nucleotides outside the gene matches: 8. The CDR3 covers 15 residues. The CDR3, as DNA: TGTGCCAGCAGTTCGACAGGGACGGTGGATCAGCCCCAGCATTTT. Its protein is CASSSTGTVDQPQHF.

The gene calls are TRBV13 and TRBJ1-1; 8 nucleotides line up with TRBD1. With V trimmed by 5 bases and J by 6 bases, 8 bases remained unmatched. The V gene's germline CDR1 is PRHDT and CDR2 FYEKMQ (reference sequence). This CDR3 spans 14 amino acids. The chain's CDR3 is CASSKTGVTSEAFF. CDR3 DNA sequence: TGTGCCAGCAGCAAGACAGGGGTAACATCTGAAGCTTTCTTT.

This clone was found a few times. The chain has TRBV5-1 and TRBJ2-1; 9 positions agree with TRBD1. Germline V lookup: CDR1 SGHRS, CDR2 YFSETQ. V gave up 1 base and J gave up 8 bases; unmatched junction bases: 10. CDR3 length equals 16 residues. CDR3 residues: CASSLNRDREIDEQFF. The CDR3 region has the DNA TGCGCCAGCAGCTTGAACCGGGACAGGGAGATAGATGAGCAGTTCTTC.

Here the CDR3 DNA reads TGCGCCAGCAGCCCCACCCAGGGTCAGCCCCAGCATTTT. Translated: CASSPTQGQPQHF. The chain uses TRBV4-3 and TRBJ1-5, with D perhaps TRBD1 (5 bases). CDR1 and CDR2 from the germline V gene are LGHNA and YSLEER. Trimming stripped 4 bases from V and 6 bases from J, with 10 bases between. The CDR3 consists of 13 residues.

In its sample, this clone was seen a few times. CDR3 sequence (DNA): TGTGCCAGCAGCCCCGGAGGGAGCGTCCTGACTTTC. This translates into CASSPGGSVLTF. The chain joins TRBV6-5 to TRBJ2-6; possible D gene TRBD2, 6 bases. The CDR3 consists of 12 residues. The V end was cut by 6 bases, the J end by 12 bases, with 12 bases between. Per the germline V gene, CDR1 is MNHEY and CDR2 is SVGAGI.

This clone was seen a handful of times. This chain links TRBV5-1 with TRBJ1-2, with 7 nucleotides matching TRBD1. CDR1 SGHRS and CDR2 YFSETQ come from the germline V gene. CDR3 length equals 14 residues. The junction had 11 bases not matched to a gene; V was cut back by 4 bases and J by 8 bases. The CDR3 region is CASSTEQGTWGYTF. CDR3 nucleotides: TGCGCCAGCAGCACCGAACAGGGGACATGGGGCTACACCTTC.

The chain employs TRBV10-3 and TRBJ2-3, with D unresolved. The V and J ends lost 11 bases and 0 bases respectively, with 9 bases between them. The CDR3 totals 12 residues. The germline gives CDR1 ENHRY, CDR2 SYGVKD. CDR3 bases: TGTGCCTTAGCATCTAGCACAGATACGCAGTATTTT. Its translation is CALASSTDTQYF.

The chain employs TRBV7-2 and TRBJ1-3; D not certain. Between the trimmed V and J ends, which lost 6 bases and 6 bases, there was a span of 15 bases. Germline assignment: CDR1 SGHTA and CDR2 FQGNSA. The CDR3 sequence is 14 residues long. DNA for the CDR3: TGTGCCAGCAGTGAACAGAGCCTGATAAACACCATATATTTT. Translation: CASSEQSLINTIYF.

This clone was observed a few times. The rearrangement links TRBV7-2 to TRBJ1-2; D gene ambiguous. The CDR3 length is 15 residues. The V and J ends lost 5 bases and 1 base respectively, with 14 bases between them. The germline gives CDR1 SGHTA, CDR2 FQGNSA. The CDR3 loop is CASSPRRTLNYGYTF. The CDR3 bases are TGTGCCAGCAGCCCCCGACGGACTCTTAACTATGGCTACACCTTC.